The 6 T cell receptor beta chains below all came from one sample that was sequenced in a study of early T cells in non-severe SARS-CoV-2 infection listed by TCRdb under 2021. The library was obtained by 5' RACE. Reads for this sample came from a NextSeq 500. The public reads were reprocessed in TCRdb via fastp at Q25 and MiXCR, keeping in-frame beta chains. Records with the same CDR3 protein are collapsed into one entry carrying the most frequent genes and DNA. This sample gives fewer than 50,000 distinct CDR3 sequences in total; roughly 4.2% of them show up just once. The ten biggest clones cover more than 2.5% of the sample. Sample: whole blood. These receptors were taken from an adult who was a healthcare worker with PCR-confirmed SARS-CoV-2 infection or an uninfected control (not recorded which).

The CDR3 here is CASSLDRPQRSSRRLFF. Written as DNA, the CDR3 is TGTGCCAGCAGCTTAGATCGCCCCCAGCGGAGTAGCCGGCGGCTGTTTTTT. The gene calls are TRBV7-9 and TRBJ2-2, with D tentatively TRBD2 (5 bases). The CDR3 has 17 amino acids. Trimming pared 1 base from V and 13 bases from J, leaving 25 bases between. The germline V gene has CDR1 SEHNR and CDR2 FQNEAQ (reference sequence).

There are many counts of this clonotype. This chain connects TRBV12-3 or TRBV12-4 to TRBJ1-1; D is undetermined. The germline V and J ends were trimmed by 6 bases and 7 bases, with 12 bases remaining between them. The CDR3 is 12 residues long. The CDR3 protein is CASRGLVGEAFF. CDR3 nucleotide sequence: TGTGCCAGCAGGGGCCTGGTAGGTGAAGCTTTCTTT.

At least ten counts were recorded for this clonotype. The chain recombines TRBV5-1 with TRBJ1-5; 9 bases are shared with TRBD1. CDR1 SGHRS and CDR2 YFSETQ come from the germline V gene. The trim removed 4 bases at V and 1 base at J, leaving 3 bases unmatched. There are 15 residues in the CDR3. The CDR3 nucleotides read TGCGCCAGCAGCCGAGGGACAGGGAGCAATCAGCCCCAGCATTTT. Protein sequence: CASSRGTGSNQPQHF.

J is TRBJ2-1 and V is TRBV5-1; D remains ambiguous. V gave up 1 base and J gave up 7 bases, with 12 bases separating them. CDR3 length equals 14 residues. Germline V CDR1 and CDR2: SGHRS, YFSETQ. This chain's CDR3 is CASSLYGLGNEQFF. DNA for the CDR3: TGCGCCAGCAGCTTGTATGGTTTAGGGAATGAGCAGTTCTTC.

This chain links TRBV7-2 with TRBJ2-7; 11 positions match TRBD1. The CDR3 runs 13 residues. In germline, CDR1 is SGHTA, CDR2 FQGNSA. The trim removed 5 bases at V and 9 bases at J, leaving 6 bases unmatched. CDR3 nucleotides: TGTGCCAGCAGCGCCGGGACAGGGGGTGCGCAGTACTTC. This sequence encodes CASSAGTGGAQYF.

This clonotype was counted at least ten times. This chain uses TRBV9 with TRBJ2-2; tentatively, D is TRBD2 (5 bases). The CDR3 has 15 amino acids. Germline CDR1 and CDR2: SGDLS and YYNGEE. V lost 0 bases and J lost 4, with 10 bases in between. CDR3 loop: CASSVEQAGTGELFF. In DNA form, the CDR3 reads TGTGCCAGCAGCGTAGAGCAGGCGGGCACCGGGGAGCTGTTTTTT.